The T cell receptor (beta chain) under discussion was sequenced for a study of control samples from healthy donors and cancer patients. Germline values: CDR1 LNHDA, CDR2 SQIVND (reference sequence). The CDR3 loop spans 16 amino acids. V was pared by 5 bases and J by 5 bases, with 19 bases between. Libraries were prepared by immunoSEQ multiplex PCR; TCRdb keeps only in-frame clonotypes and omits some of them. Altogether over 85,000 clones are present, roughly nine tenths being singletons, with the ten largest covering about 10%. This clone occurred a few times. This CDR3 is also generated by other DNA sequences in the sample.

Sequenced sample: PBMCs. This TCR came from a woman between 50 and 59 years old with colorectal cancer. The V gene is TRBV19, the J gene TRBJ1-5, with D possibly being TRBD1 (5 bases). CDR3 region: CASSQRGGELDQPQHF. DNA for the CDR3: TGTGCCAGTAGTCAGAGGGGAGGAGAATTAGATCAGCCCCAGCATTTT.